Presented here are 30 T cell receptor beta chains from one specimen sequenced in a study of chemoradiotherapy in HPV16-positive cancers. The table came from immunoSEQ multiplex PCR; TCRdb's copy has only in-frame clones and leaves some out. This table holds approximately 15,000 clones, over 70% found once. This sample was obtained from a patient who underwent chemoradiotherapy. The receptor set was obtained from a human donor with HPV-associated anogenital cancer.

CDR3 sequence reads: CASGTGTEAFF. The CDR3 DNA reads as TGTGCCAGTGGGACAGGAACTGAAGCTTTCTTT. The gene calls are TRBV19 and TRBJ1-1; TRBD1 agrees at 8 bases. Germline values: CDR1 LNHDA, CDR2 SQIVND (reference sequence). The CDR3 contains 11 residues. The J segment lost 5 bases and the V segment lost 8 bases, leaving 1 base of the junction unmatched.

The chain has TRBV7-9 and TRBJ1-2, with unresolved D. The CDR3 consists of 11 residues. Germline CDR1 and CDR2: SEHNR and FQNEAQ (reference sequence). V lost 6 bases and J 8 bases, leaving 10 bases between the germline ends. CDR3 protein: CASRRSWGYTF. As DNA, the CDR3 is TGTGCCAGCAGGCGGAGTTGGGGCTACACCTTC.

This chain links TRBV14 with TRBJ2-6; D is perhaps TRBD1 or TRBD2 (6 bases each). This CDR3 is 13 amino acids long. Trimming stripped 7 bases from V and 8 bases from J, with 12 bases between. From germline, CDR1 is SGHDN and CDR2 FVKESK. CDR3 DNA: TGTGCCAGCAAAAGGAGGGGGTCCAACGTCCTGACTTTC. Protein: CASKRRGSNVLTF.

The chain is built from TRBV12-5 and TRBJ1-1; TRBD1 matches 10 bases. Per the germline V gene, CDR1 is LGHNT and CDR2 is FRNRAP. The CDR3 consists of 14 residues. V dropped 6 bases and J dropped 5; count of bases not matched to a gene: 6. CDR3 in DNA: TGTGCTAGTGGAATAGACAGGGGGCGAACTGAAGCTTTCTTT. Encoded protein: CASGIDRGRTEAFF.

This clone came up a few times. The genes are TRBV27 and TRBJ1-6; TRBD1 is a possible D gene (5 bases). The germline V gene has CDR1 MNHEY and CDR2 SMNVEV (reference sequence). The ends were cut back, 3 bases at V and 7 bases at J, with 10 bases in the middle. CDR3 length equals 14 residues. The CDR3 loop is CASSLGPLNSPLHF. CDR3 sequence (DNA): TGTGCCAGCAGTTTGGGGCCTCTGAATTCACCCCTCCACTTT.

The gene calls are TRBV7-9 and TRBJ2-7; D might be TRBD1 (6 bases). Germline assignment: CDR1 SEHNR and CDR2 FQNEAQ (reference sequence). This CDR3 region has 13 residues. The ends were cut back, 8 bases at V and 2 bases at J, with 13 bases in the middle. CDR3 in DNA: TGTGCCAGCGAGGCAGGGGCGACCTACGAGCAGTACTTC. It yields the protein CASEAGATYEQYF.

The rearrangement links TRBV30 to TRBJ2-1, with 7 bases fitting TRBD2. The junction had 9 bases not matched to a gene; V was cut back by 5 bases and J by 8 bases. CDR1 is GTSNPN, CDR2 SVGIG, per germline (reference sequence). The CDR3 loop spans 13 amino acids. The DNA of the CDR3 is TGTGCCTGGTCGACGGGGGGAGGATATGAGCAGTTCTTC. It translates to CAWSTGGGYEQFF.

The V gene is TRBV5-6, the J gene TRBJ2-5; 8 nucleotides line up with TRBD2. CDR1 is SGHDT and CDR2 is YYEEEE in the germline V gene. The CDR3 consists of 13 residues. With V trimmed by 4 bases and J by 5 bases, 4 bases remained unmatched. CDR3 amino acids: CASSPGGSETQYF. The CDR3 coding sequence is TGTGCCAGCAGCCCGGGGGGGTCGGAGACCCAGTACTTC.

V is TRBV6-1 and J is TRBJ2-7; D not certain. This CDR3 is 12 amino acids long. The germline V gene encodes CDR1 MNHNS and CDR2 SASEGT. Trimming shortened V by 6 bases and J by 4 bases, and 10 bases separated the two germline ends. The CDR3 DNA follows: TGTGCCAGCAGGCCCCAAGGGTACGAGCAGTACTTC. Translation: CASRPQGYEQYF.

CDR3 protein: CASSPSGTSTGELFF. The CDR3 DNA is TGTGCCAGCTCACCATCCGGGACTTCCACCGGGGAGCTGTTTTTT. This chain connects TRBV18 to TRBJ2-2; D is perhaps TRBD2 (6 bases). CDR3 length: 15 residues. Trimming left V 2 bases short and J 4 bases short, with 11 bases between. Germline CDR1 and CDR2: KGHSH and LQKENI. Supplemented by reference TRBV18 and TRBJ2-2, the full variable domain reads NAGVMQNPRHLVRRRGQEARLRCSPMKGHSHVYWYRQLPEEGLKFMVYLQKENIIDESGMPKERFSAEFPKEGPSILRIQQVVRGDSAAYFCASSPSGTSTGELFFGEGSRLTVL.

The genes are TRBV30 and TRBJ2-7, with D hard to call. The CDR3 covers 12 residues. Trimming took off 1 base at V and 3 bases at J, with 7 bases between the two ends. Per germline, CDR1 GTSNPN and CDR2 SVGIG (reference sequence). The CDR3 region is CAWSERDYEQYF. In DNA, the CDR3 is TGTGCCTGGAGTGAAAGGGACTACGAGCAGTACTTC. Variable domain in full (rest from reference TRBV30 and TRBJ2-7): SQTIHQWPATLVQPVGSPLSLECTVEGTSNPNLYWYRQAAGRGLQLLFYSVGIGQISSEVPQNLSASRPQDRQFILSSKKLLLSDSGFYLCAWSERDYEQYFGPGTRLTVT.

The V and J genes are TRBV27 and TRBJ2-1, with D maybe TRBD2 (7 bases). This CDR3 is 14 amino acids long. V shed 8 bases and J shed 8 bases, with 19 bases lying between them. Germline V gene lookup returns CDR1 MNHEY and CDR2 SMNVEV (reference sequence). CDR3 loop: CASQSKGGIDEQFF. The CDR3 DNA follows: TGTGCCAGCCAATCTAAGGGGGGGATCGATGAGCAGTTCTTC.

This clone has only a few counts. The chain is built from TRBV6-1 and TRBJ1-1; D may be TRBD1 (6 bases). The CDR3 length is 13 residues. From germline, CDR1 is MNHNS and CDR2 SASEGT. The V and J ends lost 6 bases and 0 bases respectively, with 8 bases between them. CDR3 region: CASRTGLNTEAFF. CDR3 DNA: TGTGCCAGCAGGACAGGATTGAACACTGAAGCTTTCTTT.

This chain connects TRBV11-3 to TRBJ2-1; either TRBD1 or TRBD2 may supply D (5 bases each). The CDR3 covers 15 residues. The germline gives CDR1 SGHNT, CDR2 YENEEA. V was clipped by 0 bases and J by 5 bases, with 11 bases between them. CDR3 bases: TGTGCCAGCAGCTTAGATGGGACCCGAAACAATGAGCAGTTCTTC. Translation: CASSLDGTRNNEQFF.

The chain links TRBV11-2 to TRBJ1-4; no reliable D call. The germline V gene encodes CDR1 SGHAT and CDR2 FQNNGV. The CDR3 consists of 12 residues. The V end lost 3 bases, the J end lost 8 bases, and 7 bases lay between the germline ends. Written as DNA, the CDR3 is TGTGCCAGCAGCTTTTTCCCGGAAAAACTGTTTTTT. Its translation: CASSFFPEKLFF.

The chain combines TRBV5-1 with TRBJ1-1, with 8 nucleotides matching TRBD1. CDR1 is SGHRS and CDR2 is YFSETQ in the germline V gene. V gave up 2 bases and J gave up 1 base; unmatched junction bases: 4. The CDR3 runs to 15 residues. The CDR3 protein is CASSFRGLGNTEAFF. CDR3 in DNA: TGCGCCAGCAGCTTCAGGGGGCTCGGGAACACTGAAGCTTTCTTT.

The chain recombines TRBV5-6 with TRBJ1-2; D may be TRBD1 (5 bases). CDR3 length: 12 residues. V was clipped by 0 bases and J by 6 bases, with 6 bases between them. CDR1 is SGHDT, CDR2 YYEEEE, per germline. In DNA form, the CDR3 reads TGTGCCAGCAGCTTGGTGGGGGATGGCTACACCTTC. It encodes CASSLVGDGYTF.

J is TRBJ1-5 and V is TRBV28; 9 positions match TRBD1. Germline assignment: CDR1 MDHEN and CDR2 SYDVKM. The CDR3 totals 16 residues. The V and J ends lost 5 bases and 4 bases, in that order; junction bases with no gene match: 9. The CDR3 region has the DNA TGTGCCAGCAGTCCGGCGGGACAGGGTAAAAATCAGCCCCAGCATTTT. It encodes CASSPAGQGKNQPQHF.

This chain joins TRBV18 and TRBJ1-2, with D maybe TRBD1 (6 bases). The V end lost 2 bases, the J end lost 7 bases, and 14 bases lay between the germline ends. The CDR3 length is 14 residues. Germline V CDR1 and CDR2: KGHSH, LQKENI. CDR3 sequence (DNA): TGTGCCAGCTCACCAGCTGCGGGGGGCGTTGGCTACACCTTC. Translating it yields CASSPAAGGVGYTF.

This clone has only a few counts. The gene calls are TRBV28 and TRBJ1-6; a weak D match, TRBD1 (6 bases). This CDR3 is built from 13 residues. Per germline, CDR1 MDHEN and CDR2 SYDVKM. The V and J ends lost 6 bases and 6 bases respectively, with 9 bases between them. CDR3 DNA: TGTGCCAGCAGGTACAGGGTTAATTCACCCCTCCACTTT. Encoded protein: CASRYRVNSPLHF.

The V gene is TRBV19, the J gene TRBJ2-3; D might be TRBD2 (6 bases). V lost 5 bases and J lost 0, with 15 bases in between. The length of the CDR3 is 16 residues. CDR1 is LNHDA and CDR2 is SQIVND in the germline V gene (reference sequence). The CDR3 sequence is CASSPLPGTSTDTQYF. As DNA, the CDR3 is TGTGCCAGTAGTCCACTCCCAGGGACTAGCACAGATACGCAGTATTTT.

The chain links TRBV30 to TRBJ1-6; D is undetermined. V was cut by 4 bases and J by 5 bases, with 9 bases left in between. The germline V gene has CDR1 GTSNPN and CDR2 SVGIG (reference sequence). The CDR3 is 13 amino acids. CDR3 DNA: TGTGCCTGGAACACCGGGCATAATTCACCCCTCCACTTT. This sequence encodes CAWNTGHNSPLHF.

This rearrangement joins TRBV19 to TRBJ1-1; D remains unclear. CDR1 LNHDA and CDR2 SQIVND come from the germline V gene (reference sequence). V gave up 6 bases and J gave up 4 bases, with 15 bases separating them. The CDR3 consists of 14 residues. CDR3 DNA sequence: TGTGCCAGTAGCCCCCACGGTGGGATCACTGAAGCTTTCTTT. Its protein is CASSPHGGITEAFF.

The chain carries TRBV2 and TRBJ2-1; D ambiguous. Trimming took off 7 bases at V and 5 bases at J, with 15 bases between the two ends. Germline CDR1 SNHLY, CDR2 FYNNEI. The CDR3 sequence is 14 residues long. In nucleotides, the CDR3 is TGTGCCAGCACCCGGACGGTGCCAGACAATGAGCAGTTCTTC. Its translation: CASTRTVPDNEQFF.

The chain links TRBV5-1 to TRBJ2-1, with D uncertain. V was shortened by 1 base and J by 0 bases, with 8 bases between the two germline ends. Germline values: CDR1 SGHRS, CDR2 YFSETQ. There are 15 residues in the CDR3. CDR3 region: CASSLLVGSYNEQFF. The CDR3 coding sequence is TGCGCCAGCAGCTTGTTGGTAGGCTCCTACAATGAGCAGTTCTTC.

This chain connects TRBV9 to TRBJ1-1; D is unresolved. This CDR3 spans 13 amino acids. Germline lookup yields CDR1 SGDLS and CDR2 YYNGEE. V lost 7 bases to trimming and J lost 4 bases, with 14 bases between them. The CDR3 is CASSALRGTEAFF. The DNA of the CDR3 is TGTGCCAGCTCCGCCCTCCGTGGCACTGAAGCTTTCTTT.

This clone came up once. J is TRBJ2-7 and V is TRBV6-1; a weak D match, TRBD1 (5 bases). Trimming left V 6 bases short and J 3 bases short, with 12 bases between. Germline assignment: CDR1 MNHNS and CDR2 SASEGT. CDR3 length: 13 amino acids. The CDR3 spells CASRLTVNYEQYF. Written as DNA, the CDR3 is TGTGCCAGCAGGCTGACAGTGAACTACGAGCAGTACTTC.

The rearrangement joins TRBV2 to TRBJ2-1, with no clear D. There are 11 residues in the CDR3. CDR1 is SNHLY, CDR2 FYNNEI, per germline. The germline V and J ends were trimmed by 6 bases and 6 bases, with 6 bases remaining between them. This chain's CDR3 is CASRVGNEQFF. The CDR3, as DNA: TGTGCCAGCAGGGTGGGCAATGAGCAGTTCTTC.

A single count supports this clone. The CDR3 loop is CASSPTGVGSNEQFF. The CDR3 DNA is TGTGCCAGCAGTCCGACAGGGGTTGGTTCCAATGAGCAGTTCTTC. This chain joins TRBV28 and TRBJ2-1; 8 nucleotides line up with TRBD1. The CDR3 spans 15 residues. The germline V gene has CDR1 MDHEN and CDR2 SYDVKM. The J segment lost 6 bases and the V segment lost 5 bases, leaving 9 bases of the junction unmatched. The whole variable domain, filled in from reference TRBV28 and TRBJ2-1, reads DVKVTQSSRYLVKRTGEKVFLECVQDMDHENMFWYRQDPGLGLRLIYFSYDVKMKEKGDIPEGYSVSREKKERFSLILESASTNQTSMYLCASSPTGVGSNEQFFGPGTRLTVL.

The V and J genes are TRBV25-1 and TRBJ2-7; D possibly corresponds to TRBD2 (6 bases). The CDR3 consists of 13 residues. Germline V gene sequence: CDR1 MGHDK, CDR2 SYGVNS. Trimming left V 9 bases short and J 2 bases short, with 14 bases between. CDR3 nucleotide sequence: TGTGCCAGTTGGGTAGGGACTCCCTACGAGCAGTACTTC. It encodes CASWVGTPYEQYF.